A single sample is the source of the 25 T cell receptor beta chains below, sequenced in a study of identical twins. A single record per CDR3 protein comes from TCRdb applying MiXCR to the 5' RACE reads. The sample comprises approximately 230,000 distinct CDR3 sequences, 6.5% of which are singletons, and more than 12% rests with the top ten. These data are also associated with another study on T cells expressing NK-cell markers.

The sample was CD8+ T cells sorted from blood. These TCRs come from a woman aged 18-29 years in good health.

V usage is TRBV15 and J usage is TRBJ1-1, with D unclear. The CDR3 contains 13 residues. Germline CDR1 is LNHNV and CDR2 is YYDKDF (reference sequence). V dropped 0 bases and J dropped 8 bases, with 10 bases sitting between them. Here the CDR3 reads CATSRDRSREAFF. In DNA form, the CDR3 reads TGTGCCACCAGCAGAGATCGTTCGAGGGAAGCTTTCTTT.

This clonotype has more than one count but fewer than ten. The genes are TRBV7-2 and TRBJ1-2; no clear D. This CDR3 has 12 amino acids. CDR1 SGHTA and CDR2 FQGNSA come from the germline V gene. V shed 9 bases and J shed 4 bases, with 12 bases lying between them. CDR3 protein: CASQLIGYGYTF. Here the CDR3 DNA reads TGTGCCAGTCAATTAATAGGCTATGGCTACACCTTC.

The rearrangement uses TRBV27 and TRBJ2-7, with 8 bases identical to TRBD1. This CDR3 region has 14 residues. Germline CDR1 is MNHEY and CDR2 is SMNVEV (reference sequence). J gave up 3 bases and V 6 bases, and 7 bases lay outside the gene matches. CDR3 protein: CASRRTGSLYEQYF. The CDR3 DNA follows: TGTGCCAGCAGAAGGACAGGGTCCCTCTACGAGCAGTACTTC.

J is TRBJ2-7 and V is TRBV27, with D maybe TRBD2 (7 bases). This CDR3 is 14 amino acids long. The V gene's germline CDR1 is MNHEY and CDR2 SMNVEV (reference sequence). V was clipped by 6 bases and J by 6 bases, with 18 bases between them. The CDR3 DNA is TGTGCCAGCAGAATCGGGGGGCCTATTGGCGAGCAGTACTTC. This codes for CASRIGGPIGEQYF.

The chain is built from TRBV9 and TRBJ2-1, with D unclear. The CDR3 contains 15 residues. With 1 base removed from V and 8 bases from J, the gap between germline ends came to 16 bases. Germline V gene lookup returns CDR1 SGDLS and CDR2 YYNGEE. The CDR3 DNA is TGTGCCAGCAGCGTACAAAATTTGGGAACCGATGAGCAGTTCTTC. Its protein is CASSVQNLGTDEQFF.

The chain couples TRBV12-5 to TRBJ2-7, with D unresolved. V gave up 1 base and J gave up 7 bases, with 5 bases separating them. Germline CDR1 is LGHNT and CDR2 is FRNRAP. The CDR3 length is 11 residues. CDR3 bases: TGTGCTAGTGGTTTGGGGCGGGAGCAGTACTTC. Translation gives CASGLGREQYF.

This clonotype showed up just a few times. V gene TRBV6-2 or TRBV6-3 combines with J gene TRBJ1-5; 11 bases match TRBD1. V lost 0 bases to trimming and J lost 2 bases; unmatched junction nucleotides: 6. CDR1 MNHEY and CDR2 SVGEGT come from the germline V gene. The CDR3 is 18 residues long. Here the CDR3 DNA reads TGTGCCAGCAGTTACTCGGACAGGGGGCTTTTTGGCAATCAGCCCCAGCATTTT. Translation gives CASSYSDRGLFGNQPQHF.

Many counts were recorded for this clonotype. This chain uses TRBV6-4 with TRBJ2-1, with a tentative D call TRBD2 (6 bases). The germline CDR1 and CDR2 sequences are MRHNA and SNTAGT. There are 15 residues in the CDR3. Trimming took off 2 bases at V and 5 bases at J, with 13 bases between the two ends. This CDR3 is CASSDAAGYNNEQFF. CDR3 DNA: TGTGCCAGCAGTGACGCCGCGGGATATAACAATGAGCAGTTCTTC.

In its sample, this clonotype was seen many times. The V and J genes are TRBV5-6 and TRBJ2-3; D is uncertain. The V end was cut by 0 bases, the J end by 11 bases, with 13 bases between. Looked up from germline, CDR1 is SGHDT and CDR2 is YYEEEE. The CDR3 consists of 13 residues. The CDR3 nucleotides read TGTGCCAGCAGCTTGGTCCGGTCAGAGATGCAGTATTTT. Translated, it gives CASSLVRSEMQYF.

In this sample, this clonotype turned up many times. V gene TRBV7-3 combines with J gene TRBJ1-2; no reliable D call. The CDR3 is made up of 14 amino acids. Germline V gene lookup returns CDR1 SGHTA and CDR2 FQGTGA. Deletions cut 4 bases from V and 2 bases from J, with 11 bases between. This CDR3 reads CASSSPGVNYGYTF. CDR3 nucleotides: TGTGCCAGCAGCTCCCCTGGAGTCAACTATGGCTACACCTTC.

This clonotype was seen many times. The gene calls are TRBV9 and TRBJ2-3, with TRBD2 matching over 9 bases. V shed 4 bases, J shed 4 bases, and the junction held 10 bases outside the gene matches. Germline CDR1 is SGDLS and CDR2 is YYNGEE. The CDR3 spans 16 residues. CDR3: CASSSGMAGGSDTQYF. Here the CDR3 DNA reads TGTGCCAGCAGCTCCGGGATGGCGGGGGGGTCAGATACGCAGTATTTT.

This clonotype was seen repeatedly, ten times or more. The J gene is TRBJ2-1, the V gene TRBV27, with D maybe TRBD2 (6 bases). This CDR3 region has 14 residues. With 10 bases removed from V and 1 base from J, the gap between germline ends came to 14 bases. CDR1 and CDR2 (germline): MNHEY, SMNVEV (reference sequence). Written as DNA, the CDR3 is TGTGCCACCCGAACGGGAGTATCCTACAATGAGCAGTTCTTC. The encoded protein is CATRTGVSYNEQFF.

The genes are TRBV27 and TRBJ1-4, with D possibly matching TRBD1 (5 bases). The germline V and J ends were trimmed by 5 bases and 8 bases, with 15 bases remaining between them. Germline values: CDR1 MNHEY, CDR2 SMNVEV (reference sequence). This CDR3 spans 14 amino acids. CDR3 nucleotides: TGTGCCAGCAGTCCACAGGTCCGGGGCGAAAAACTGTTTTTT. It translates to CASSPQVRGEKLFF.

V and J are TRBV20-1 and TRBJ2-7; D may be TRBD1 (6 bases). The CDR3 runs to 13 residues. Trimming took 6 bases from V and 0 from J, leaving 12 bases between them. Germline V lookup: CDR1 DFQATT, CDR2 SNEGSKA (reference sequence). CDR3 DNA: TGCAGTGCCGCGGACAGTAGCTCCTACGAGCAGTACTTC. Its protein product is CSAADSSSYEQYF.

In this sample, this clonotype turned up a few times. The chain uses TRBV6-5 and TRBJ2-2; tentative D call: TRBD2 (5 bases). The germline gives CDR1 MNHEY, CDR2 SVGAGI. Trimming removed 2 bases from V and 1 base from J, with 8 bases in between. The CDR3 runs 15 residues. The CDR3 region has the DNA TGTGCCAGCAGTTACCTGGCGGGGAACACCGGGGAGCTGTTTTTT. This translates into CASSYLAGNTGELFF.

This clonotype was picked up a small number of times. This chain uses TRBV30 with TRBJ2-1; 8 bases align to TRBD1. The germline V gene encodes CDR1 GTSNPN and CDR2 SVGIG (reference sequence). Trimming removed 4 bases from V and 4 bases from J; junction bases left unmatched: 6. The CDR3 covers 14 residues. CDR3 bases: TGTGCCTGGATCCCCGGACAGGGATACAATGAGCAGTTCTTC. It is translated as CAWIPGQGYNEQFF. Complete variable domain (other parts from reference TRBV30 and TRBJ2-1): SQTIHQWPATLVQPVGSPLSLECTVEGTSNPNLYWYRQAAGRGLQLLFYSVGIGQISSEVPQNLSASRPQDRQFILSSKKLLLSDSGFYLCAWIPGQGYNEQFFGPGTRLTVL.

The V and J genes are TRBV12-3 or TRBV12-4 and TRBJ1-2, with TRBD1 matching over 12 bases. This CDR3 spans 15 amino acids. V trimming: 5 bases; J trimming: 4 bases; junction bases outside the gene matches: 5. The CDR3 nucleotides are TGTGCCAGCAGTCCCGGGACAGGGGGCCCCTATGGCTACACCTTC. Its translation: CASSPGTGGPYGYTF.

V gene TRBV2 combines with J gene TRBJ2-6; D is unresolved. Germline CDR1 is SNHLY and CDR2 is FYNNEI. The CDR3 is 12 amino acids. Trimming pared 8 bases from V and 3 bases from J, leaving 5 bases between. CDR3 in amino acids: CASLNGANVLTF. CDR3 nucleotide sequence: TGTGCCAGCCTTAATGGGGCCAACGTCCTGACTTTC.

This clonotype came up many times. The chain couples TRBV5-1 to TRBJ2-5, with D hard to call. Trimming removed 1 base at V and 5 bases at J, with 9 bases between. CDR1 is SGHRS, CDR2 YFSETQ, per germline. The CDR3 is 13 amino acids. CDR3 nucleotides: TGCGCCAGCAGCTTGAGCCAAAGGGAGACCCAGTACTTC. Translation: CASSLSQRETQYF.

This chain's CDR3 is CASSWGTYKGYTF. In DNA form, the CDR3 reads TGTGCCAGCAGCTGGGGGACATATAAGGGCTACACCTTC. The chain uses TRBV7-9 and TRBJ1-2, with a tentative D call TRBD1 (6 bases). The CDR3 loop spans 13 amino acids. V was pared by 4 bases and J by 8 bases, with 14 bases between. In germline, CDR1 is SEHNR, CDR2 FQNEAQ (reference sequence).

This clonotype was recorded at least ten times. The CDR3, as DNA: TGTGCCAGCAGCCTCTCTAGCGGGATGGGGACAGATACGCAGTATTTT. Protein: CASSLSSGMGTDTQYF. The chain employs TRBV9 and TRBJ2-3; 9 bases align to TRBD2. Germline V gene sequence: CDR1 SGDLS, CDR2 YYNGEE. Unmatched junction bases numbered 9, after V lost 4 bases and J lost 3 bases. The CDR3 is made up of 16 amino acids.

This chain joins TRBV7-9 and TRBJ1-4, with a weak D call TRBD1 (5 bases). Trimming cost V 10 bases and J 5 bases, with 5 bases left between them. Per germline, CDR1 SEHNR and CDR2 FQNEAQ (reference sequence). This CDR3 comprises 10 residues. The chain's CDR3 is CATGNEKLFF. CDR3 nucleotides: TGTGCCACAGGGAATGAAAAACTGTTTTTT.

This clonotype has only a few counts. The CDR3 region is CSVDGGANYGYTF. In DNA, the CDR3 is TGCAGCGTTGATGGGGGGGCGAACTATGGCTACACCTTC. The chain is built from TRBV29-1 and TRBJ1-2, with D possibly matching TRBD1 (6 bases). Per the germline V gene, CDR1 is SQVTM and CDR2 is ANQGSEA. This CDR3 has 13 residues. The V end was cut by 3 bases, the J end by 2 bases, with 10 bases between.

This clonotype was observed many times. The rearrangement joins TRBV29-1 to TRBJ1-5; D may be TRBD1 (6 bases). The germline gives CDR1 SQVTM, CDR2 ANQGSEA. The CDR3 has 14 residues. V was shortened by 5 bases and J by 1 base, with 12 bases between the two germline ends. CDR3 in DNA: TGCAGCGTTCTAGTGGGGGCCAGCAATCAGCCCCAGCATTTT. Protein product: CSVLVGASNQPQHF.

Many counts were recorded for this clonotype. The chain employs TRBV12-3 or TRBV12-4 and TRBJ1-5; D gene ambiguous. CDR3 length: 13 amino acids. V lost 5 bases, J lost 4 bases, and 9 bases lay in between. DNA for the CDR3: TGTGCCAGCAGTCTCGAACGAAATCAGCCCCAGCATTTT. The encoded protein is CASSLERNQPQHF.